The clone carrying this T cell receptor (beta chain) was detected once. Original processing methods: Estimated nucleated cell counts came from reference gene primer amplification. Profiling relied on immunoSEQ multiplex PCR, and the TCRdb table lists in-frame clones only, not all of them. D and trimming come from the DNA, and the V and J calls and clone size come from that table. The data show about 260,000 clones, 87% seen once. This record belongs to a study of blood T cell repertoires in COVID-19. Study details: From T cells, B-cell-depleted T cells, or PBMCs came the material, which was cDNA or gDNA.

Germline loops: CDR1 SGHDT, CDR2 YYEEEE. The CDR3 runs 14 residues. Trimming at V came to 4 bases and at J to 5 bases, leaving 6 bases not matched to a gene. The receptor's source is a woman in her fifties or sixties with acute or convalescent COVID-19. Material: peripheral blood. This sequence joins TRBV5-6 and TRBJ1-2; TRBD1 matches 9 bases. CDR3 coding DNA: TGTGCCAGCAGCCCACAGGGGGCCTGGTATGGCTACACCTTC. Protein: CASSPQGAWYGYTF. The full variable domain, rest sourced from reference TRBV5-6 and TRBJ1-2, is DAGVTQSPTHLIKTRGQQVTLRCSPKSGHDTVSWYQQALGQGPQFIFQYYEEEERQRGNFPDRFSGHQFPNYSSELNVNALLLGDSALYLCASSPQGAWYGYTFGSGTRLTVV.